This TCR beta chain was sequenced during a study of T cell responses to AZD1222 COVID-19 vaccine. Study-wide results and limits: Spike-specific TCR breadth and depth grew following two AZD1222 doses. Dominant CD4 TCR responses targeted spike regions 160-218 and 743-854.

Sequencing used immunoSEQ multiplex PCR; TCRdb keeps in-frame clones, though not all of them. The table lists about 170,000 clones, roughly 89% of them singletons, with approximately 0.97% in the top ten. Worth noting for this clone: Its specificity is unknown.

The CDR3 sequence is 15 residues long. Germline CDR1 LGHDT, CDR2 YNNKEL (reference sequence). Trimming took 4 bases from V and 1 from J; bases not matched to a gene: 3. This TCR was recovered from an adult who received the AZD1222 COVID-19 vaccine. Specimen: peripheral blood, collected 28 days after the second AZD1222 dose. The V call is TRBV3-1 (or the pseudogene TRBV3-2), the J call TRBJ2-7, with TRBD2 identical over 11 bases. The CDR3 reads CASSLRLAGSYEQYF. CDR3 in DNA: TGTGCCAGCAGCCTCAGACTAGCGGGGTCCTACGAGCAGTACTTC.